These 21 T cell receptor beta chains were sequenced from one sample in a study of cytomegalovirus exposure and HLA in healthy donors. The PCR had 60 Vbeta and 13 Jbeta primers. Using immunoSEQ multiplex PCR, the repertoire was profiled, and TCRdb retains in-frame clones only, with some absent. Here the sample spans 150,000 to 200,000 clones, 70% to 80% being singletons. The specimen sequenced was PBMCs. The receptors come from a woman aged 30 to 39 in good health and CMV-seropositive.

J is TRBJ1-3 and V is TRBV6-5; 7 bases line up with TRBD1. The CDR3 extends over 15 amino acids. With V trimmed by 9 bases and J by 0 bases, 8 bases remained unmatched. Germline V lookup: CDR1 MNHEY, CDR2 SVGAGI. The CDR3 nucleotides are TGTGCCAGTAGTCTGACAGGGAGCTCTGGAAACACCATATATTTT. It is translated as CASSLTGSSGNTIYF.

This chain connects TRBV2 to TRBJ1-1; D gene uncertain. Deletions cut 3 bases from V and 4 bases from J, with 12 bases between. CDR3 length equals 14 residues. In germline, CDR1 is SNHLY, CDR2 FYNNEI. The CDR3, as DNA: TGTGCCAGCAGTGATATCTCAGGATTCACTGAAGCTTTCTTT. It specifies CASSDISGFTEAFF.

The chain recombines TRBV7-2 with TRBJ2-3, with a possible D match to TRBD1 (5 bases). This CDR3 contains 13 residues. The germline CDR1 and CDR2 sequences are SGHTA and FQGNSA. V was pared by 4 bases and J by 2 bases, with 7 bases between. Here the CDR3 reads CASSWGYTDTQYF. CDR3 coding DNA: TGTGCCAGCAGCTGGGGCTACACAGATACGCAGTATTTT.

The chain recombines TRBV9 with TRBJ2-1; D call uncertain. The V end lost 0 bases, the J end lost 0 bases, and 4 bases lay between the germline ends. Germline lookup yields CDR1 SGDLS and CDR2 YYNGEE. CDR3 length: 14 residues. The CDR3 DNA reads TGTGCCAGCAGCGTAGCTAGCTCCTACAATGAGCAGTTCTTC. Amino acid sequence: CASSVASSYNEQFF.

The gene calls are TRBV15 and TRBJ1-2; D might be TRBD1 (5 bases). Looked up from germline, CDR1 is LNHNV and CDR2 is YYDKDF (reference sequence). The CDR3 length is 15 residues. V was clipped by 0 bases and J by 0 bases, with 8 bases between them. The CDR3 protein is CATSRDSTANYGYTF. CDR3 bases: TGTGCCACCAGCAGAGATTCGACAGCTAACTATGGCTACACCTTC. Full variable domain (remainder filled in from reference TRBV15 and TRBJ1-2): DAMVIQNPRYQVTQFGKPVTLSCSQTLNHNVMYWYQQKSSQAPKLLFHYYDKDFNNEADTPDNFQSRRPNTSFCFLDIRSPGLGDTAMYLCATSRDSTANYGYTFGSGTRLTVV.

The chain carries TRBV28 and TRBJ1-5, with 10 bases identical to TRBD1. The ends lost 4 bases at V and 6 bases at J; junction bases unmatched: 9. The germline V gene encodes CDR1 MDHEN and CDR2 SYDVKM. This CDR3 contains 16 residues. The CDR3: CASSSTGGPAVQPQHF. The CDR3 bases are TGTGCCAGCAGTTCGACAGGGGGCCCAGCGGTTCAGCCCCAGCATTTT.

The chain uses TRBV9 and TRBJ2-1; possibly TRBD2 for D (5 bases). V shed 1 base and J shed 7 bases, with 9 bases lying between them. This CDR3 comprises 13 residues. CDR1 is SGDLS and CDR2 is YYNGEE in the germline V gene. CDR3 protein: CASSVMGVNEQFF. The CDR3 region has the DNA TGTGCCAGCAGCGTAATGGGAGTAAATGAGCAGTTCTTC. Full variable domain (missing parts from reference TRBV9 and TRBJ2-1): DSGVTQTPKHLITATGQRVTLRCSPRSGDLSVYWYQQSLDQGLQFLIQYYNGEERAKGNILERFSAQQFPDLHSELNLSSLELGDSALYFCASSVMGVNEQFFGPGTRLTVL.

The J gene is TRBJ1-2, the V gene TRBV6-5; a possible D gene is TRBD1 (5 bases). Germline V gene lookup returns CDR1 MNHEY and CDR2 SVGAGI. V was shortened by 2 bases and J by 2 bases, with 9 bases between the two germline ends. The CDR3 has 14 residues. The CDR3: CASSYQRQNYGYTF. The CDR3 region has the DNA TGTGCCAGCAGTTACCAACGACAGAACTATGGCTACACCTTC.

The V gene is TRBV30, the J gene TRBJ1-2; TRBD1 matches 9 bases. Germline lookup yields CDR1 GTSNPN and CDR2 SVGIG (reference sequence). Losses at the gene ends were 3 bases for V and 6 bases for J; bases not matched to a gene: 8. CDR3 length: 14 amino acids. CDR3 nucleotide sequence: TGTGCCTGGAGCCACTCCGGGACAGGGAATGGCTACACCTTC. This sequence encodes CAWSHSGTGNGYTF.

The chain links TRBV6-1 to TRBJ2-5; possibly TRBD2 for D (7 bases). The germline CDR1 and CDR2 sequences are MNHNS and SASEGT. V gave up 8 bases and J gave up 5 bases, with 18 bases separating them. The CDR3 extends over 14 amino acids. The DNA for the CDR3 is TGTGCCAGCTCCAGGGAGGGGGGGAGGGAGACCCAGTACTTC. Protein sequence: CASSREGGRETQYF.

The chain is built from TRBV30 and TRBJ2-5, with TRBD2 matching 9 bases. Looked up from germline, CDR1 is GTSNPN and CDR2 is SVGIG (reference sequence). This CDR3 is 16 amino acids long. The trim removed 3 bases at V and 4 bases at J, leaving 12 bases unmatched. The chain's CDR3 is CAWRLAGGRGRETQYF. The CDR3 DNA reads as TGTGCCTGGAGACTAGCGGGCGGCCGGGGCCGAGAGACCCAGTACTTC.

V and J are TRBV19 and TRBJ2-1; perhaps TRBD2 as D (7 bases). CDR1 is LNHDA, CDR2 SQIVND, per germline (reference sequence). The V gene lost 5 bases and the J gene lost 6 bases, with 23 bases spanning the gap. The CDR3 loop spans 17 amino acids. The CDR3 sequence is CASSGGLWTSRPNEQFF. CDR3 coding DNA: TGTGCCAGTAGTGGGGGCCTCTGGACTAGTCGGCCCAATGAGCAGTTCTTC.

The chain recombines TRBV15 with TRBJ1-1; 11 positions agree with TRBD1. The CDR3 contains 14 residues. Germline V gives CDR1 LNHNV, CDR2 YYDKDF (reference sequence). V lost 0 bases to trimming and J lost 7 bases; unmatched junction nucleotides: 1. DNA for the CDR3: TGTGCCACCAGCAGAGAGGGACAGGGGGATGAAGCTTTCTTT. Residues: CATSREGQGDEAFF.

This rearrangement joins TRBV6-5 to TRBJ2-5; the match to TRBD1 covers 10 bases. J was trimmed by 5 bases and V by 5 bases; bases with no gene match: 8. The CDR3 contains 15 residues. The V gene's germline CDR1 is MNHEY and CDR2 SVGAGI. The CDR3 region is CASSQDRGRWETQYF. The CDR3 DNA sequence: TGTGCCAGCAGTCAAGACAGGGGGCGTTGGGAGACCCAGTACTTC.

J is TRBJ2-7 and V is TRBV28; D is possibly TRBD1 (5 bases). Germline CDR1 is MDHEN and CDR2 is SYDVKM. V shed 4 bases and J shed 4 bases, with 20 bases lying between them. This CDR3 comprises 16 residues. The CDR3 bases are TGTGCCAGCAGTTCAATGACAGATTTAGTCCTTTACGAGCAGTACTTC. This translates into CASSSMTDLVLYEQYF.

This chain uses TRBV7-2 with TRBJ1-5; perhaps TRBD1 as D (5 bases). The germline CDR1 and CDR2 sequences are SGHTA and FQGNSA. The CDR3 extends over 16 amino acids. Trimming cost V 3 bases and J 0 bases, with 12 bases left between them. The CDR3 loop is CASSFAGHLSNQPQHF. For the CDR3, the DNA is TGTGCCAGCAGCTTTGCCGGACACCTTAGCAATCAGCCCCAGCATTTT.

V usage is TRBV28 and J usage is TRBJ2-1; TRBD2 aligns across 8 bases. The CDR3 extends over 17 amino acids. V was clipped by 7 bases and J by 4 bases; unmatched bases: 15. Germline V gene lookup returns CDR1 MDHEN and CDR2 SYDVKM. The CDR3 bases are TGTGCCAGCACCCGGCGCCGGGGGGGGTTTAAATACAATGAGCAGTTCTTC. Encoded protein: CASTRRRGGFKYNEQFF.

This rearrangement joins TRBV9 to TRBJ2-3, with a tentative D call TRBD1 (6 bases). V lost 4 bases and J 6 bases, leaving 15 bases between the germline ends. The CDR3 covers 14 residues. Germline lookup yields CDR1 SGDLS and CDR2 YYNGEE. The CDR3 bases are TGTGCCAGCAGCTCGACAGGCGCATCTGATACGCAGTATTTT. Translation: CASSSTGASDTQYF. Using reference TRBV9 and TRBJ2-3 for the parts outside the CDR3, the full variable domain is DSGVTQTPKHLITATGQRVTLRCSPRSGDLSVYWYQQSLDQGLQFLIQYYNGEERAKGNILERFSAQQFPDLHSELNLSSLELGDSALYFCASSSTGASDTQYFGPGTRLTVL.

This clone was observed a handful of times. The V and J genes are TRBV6-5 and TRBJ1-6; TRBD1 might be the D (5 bases). The CDR3 length is 15 residues. CDR1 MNHEY and CDR2 SVGAGI come from the germline V gene. V was pared by 2 bases and J by 12 bases, with 17 bases between. CDR3 amino acids: CASSYLRVAGGPLHF. The CDR3 DNA reads TGTGCCAGCAGTTACCTCAGGGTTGCAGGTGGACCCCTCCACTTT.

Only a few counts were recorded for this clone. This chain uses TRBV25-1 with TRBJ1-1; TRBD1 aligns across 8 bases. Germline assignment: CDR1 MGHDK and CDR2 SYGVNS. Trimming cost V 4 bases and J 5 bases; bases outside gene matches: 3. The CDR3 loop spans 13 amino acids. The CDR3 loop is CASSVTGGTEAFF. CDR3 nucleotides: TGTGCCAGCAGTGTAACAGGGGGGACTGAAGCTTTCTTT.

The chain recombines TRBV2 with TRBJ2-2, with 9 nucleotides matching TRBD1. V trimming: 8 bases; J trimming: 4 bases; junction bases outside the gene matches: 14. Germline V gene lookup returns CDR1 SNHLY and CDR2 FYNNEI. The CDR3 is made up of 17 amino acids. CDR3 sequence: CASRAPPGQGGTGELFF. Written as DNA, the CDR3 is TGTGCCAGCCGTGCCCCACCGGGACAGGGCGGCACCGGGGAGCTGTTTTTT.